These 6 T cell receptor beta chains share one sample of origin, sequenced in a study of cytomegalovirus exposure and HLA in healthy donors. PCR involved 60 Vbeta and 13 Jbeta primers. Sequencing was performed with immunoSEQ multiplex PCR; in TCRdb, only in-frame clones are kept and a portion is missing. The sample lists some 130,000 clones; about three quarters were seen once. Source material: PBMCs. Receptor source: a male donor in good health and CMV-seropositive.

The chain recombines TRBV6-5 with TRBJ1-3, with D perhaps TRBD1 (5 bases). The V end lost 5 bases, the J end lost 7 bases, and 15 bases lay between the germline ends. Per germline, CDR1 MNHEY and CDR2 SVGAGI. The CDR3 is made up of 14 amino acids. The DNA for the CDR3 is TGTGCCAGCAGTGACCCGGGGGTGGAGAACACCATATATTTT. The encoded protein is CASSDPGVENTIYF.

The chain has TRBV4-1 and TRBJ2-7; 10 bases are a match to TRBD1. Per germline, CDR1 MGHRA and CDR2 YSYEKL. Trimming took 1 base from V and 3 from J; bases not matched to a gene: 3. The CDR3 spans 15 residues. CDR3 bases: TGCGCCAGCAGCCAAGCGGGACAGGGGAACTACGAGCAGTACTTC. This translates into CASSQAGQGNYEQYF.

The chain couples TRBV5-6 to TRBJ2-1, with 12 positions matching TRBD2. CDR1 is SGHDT, CDR2 YYEEEE, per germline. This CDR3 region has 17 residues. V was clipped by 4 bases and J by 7 bases; unmatched bases: 12. The CDR3 protein is CASSPEPSGRARNEQFF. The CDR3 nucleotides are TGTGCCAGCAGCCCAGAACCTAGCGGGAGGGCCAGGAATGAGCAGTTCTTC.

This clone came up once. The V and J genes are TRBV18 and TRBJ2-2; weak D call: TRBD2 (5 bases). CDR3 length: 12 residues. CDR1 is KGHSH, CDR2 LQKENI, per germline. Trimming shortened V by 4 bases and J by 9 bases, and 9 bases separated the two germline ends. CDR3 coding DNA: TGTGCCAGCTCACAGAAGGACTGGGAGCTGTTTTTT. Translating it yields CASSQKDWELFF.

This clone is a singleton in its sample. The gene calls are TRBV6-5 and TRBJ2-7; 8 bases are shared with TRBD2. The CDR3 length is 15 residues. V was pared by 0 bases and J by 6 bases, with 7 bases of the junction left unmatched. Germline CDR1 is MNHEY and CDR2 is SVGAGI. Written as DNA, the CDR3 is TGTGCCAGCAGTTACTCGGGCGGGGGGCTGGGCGAGCAGTACTTC. It yields the protein CASSYSGGGLGEQYF.

This chain uses TRBV29-1 with TRBJ1-1; D ambiguous. The CDR3 runs 14 residues. V lost 4 bases and J 3 bases, leaving 15 bases between the germline ends. Germline assignment: CDR1 SQVTM and CDR2 ANQGSEA. The DNA of the CDR3 is TGCAGCGTTGGAGGTGGGATGCGGGACACTGAAGCTTTCTTT. Its protein is CSVGGGMRDTEAFF.